This record covers a single TCR beta chain. Antigen unknown. The CDR3 runs 15 residues. Germline loops: CDR1 PRHDT, CDR2 FYEKMQ (reference sequence). V lost 3 bases and J lost 9; bases outside the gene matches: 5. 13 Jbeta primers and 60 Vbeta primers were used for the PCR. The repertoire was sequenced with immunoSEQ multiplex PCR; TCRdb's copy has only in-frame clones and lacks some. The repertoire has 150,000 to 200,000 clones, more than 70% of them found once; the top ten carry over 1.5%. The data originate from a study of cytomegalovirus exposure and HLA in healthy donors. At the level of the study: Researchers previously reported finding about 110 million unique TCR beta sequences from around 200 million T cells.

Study-wide results and caveats: Sequencing likely caused a cluster of highly shared sequence variants.

The clonotype comes from a man aged 35-49 years in good health and CMV-seropositive. Sequenced: PBMCs. V and J are TRBV13 and TRBJ2-1, with 13 nucleotides matching TRBD2. Written as DNA, the CDR3 is TGTGCCAGCAGCTTCCGGACTAGCGGGAGCAGTGAGCAGTTCTTC. Translation gives CASSFRTSGSSEQFF.